The 16 T cell receptor beta chains in this list originate from one sample, sequenced in a study of cytomegalovirus exposure and HLA in healthy donors. The study ran its PCR with 60 Vbeta and 13 Jbeta primers. Clones were sequenced by immunoSEQ multiplex PCR, and TCRdb holds only the in-frame ones, with some missing. The sample holds some 180,000 clones; about 81% are singletons and the top ten take 1.5%. Sample: PBMCs. All receptors come from a man in his forties in good health and CMV-seronegative.

The chain joins TRBV11-1 to TRBJ2-3; no reliable D call. Germline CDR1 reads SGHAT; CDR2 reads FQDESV (reference sequence). The CDR3 extends over 13 amino acids. Trimming shortened V by 7 bases and J by 0 bases, and 8 bases separated the two germline ends. CDR3 region: CASTPQSTDTQYF. CDR3 in DNA: TGTGCCAGCACCCCCCAGAGCACAGATACGCAGTATTTT.

This clone was seen a single time. The CDR3 region has the DNA TGTGCCAGCAGTTACTCCGGACAGGGTAGTAGCGAGCAGTACTTC. Residues: CASSYSGQGSSEQYF. The chain recombines TRBV6-5 with TRBJ2-7, with 8 bases aligning to TRBD1. The CDR3 sequence is 15 residues long. The germline CDR1 and CDR2 sequences are MNHEY and SVGAGI. The trim removed 0 bases at V and 6 bases at J, leaving 7 bases unmatched.

This rearrangement joins TRBV5-6 to TRBJ1-6; TRBD1 matches 8 bases. There are 15 residues in the CDR3. Per the germline V gene, CDR1 is SGHDT and CDR2 is YYEEEE. V lost 0 bases, J lost 7 bases, and 3 bases stayed unmatched. CDR3 nucleotide sequence: TGTGCCAGCAGCTTGGCCGGGACAGGAAATTCACCCCTCCACTTT. Translation gives CASSLAGTGNSPLHF. Looking up the rest from reference TRBV5-6 and TRBJ1-6 gives the full variable domain: DAGVTQSPTHLIKTRGQQVTLRCSPKSGHDTVSWYQQALGQGPQFIFQYYEEEERQRGNFPDRFSGHQFPNYSSELNVNALLLGDSALYLCASSLAGTGNSPLHFGNGTRLTVT.

The J gene is TRBJ2-4, the V gene TRBV7-9; 8 bases fit TRBD1. The CDR3 is made up of 15 amino acids. The V and J ends lost 5 bases and 0 bases, in that order; junction bases with no gene match: 3. CDR1 and CDR2 (germline): SEHNR, FQNEAQ (reference sequence). The CDR3 DNA sequence: TGTGCCAGCAGCGGACAGGGCCAAGCCAAAAACATTCAGTACTTC. Its translation: CASSGQGQAKNIQYF.

The rearrangement links TRBV28 to TRBJ2-6; the D is unclear. The CDR3 contains 14 residues. V dropped 7 bases and J dropped 0 bases, with 7 bases sitting between them. Germline V gene sequence: CDR1 MDHEN, CDR2 SYDVKM. The CDR3 protein is CASTFSSGANVLTF. CDR3 nucleotide sequence: TGTGCCAGCACGTTCTCCTCTGGGGCCAACGTCCTGACTTTC.

The chain combines TRBV11-2 with TRBJ2-7, with a possible D match to TRBD2 (7 bases). This CDR3 is built from 15 residues. Deletions cut 5 bases from V and 3 bases from J, with 17 bases between. The germline V gene has CDR1 SGHAT and CDR2 FQNNGV. The CDR3 DNA reads TGTGCCAGCAGCGTAAACAGGGACTACCTCTACGAGCAGTACTTC. Its protein is CASSVNRDYLYEQYF.

This chain joins TRBV6-5 and TRBJ2-4, with D possibly being TRBD2 (5 bases). The length of the CDR3 is 15 residues. CDR1 is MNHEY and CDR2 is SVGAGI in the germline V gene. V lost 2 bases, J lost 0 bases, and 8 bases lay in between. CDR3 residues: CASSYRRQAKNIQYF. In DNA, the CDR3 is TGTGCCAGCAGTTACAGGAGGCAAGCCAAAAACATTCAGTACTTC.

CDR3 coding DNA: TGCGCCAGCAGCTTGAGTTCAGGGATCACTGAAGCTTTCTTT. Translated: CASSLSSGITEAFF. The genes are TRBV5-1 and TRBJ1-1, with a weak D call TRBD1 (5 bases). The ends were cut back, 1 base at V and 4 bases at J, with 11 bases in the middle. The CDR3 covers 14 residues. Germline CDR1 is SGHRS and CDR2 is YFSETQ.

J is TRBJ1-2 and V is TRBV30; 8 nucleotides align to TRBD1. The CDR3 contains 14 residues. In germline, CDR1 is GTSNPN, CDR2 SVGIG (reference sequence). Trimming at V came to 3 bases and at J to 3 bases, leaving 6 bases not matched to a gene. CDR3 in DNA: TGTGCCTGGAGGGGGACAGGCGACGACTATGGCTACACCTTC. Protein product: CAWRGTGDDYGYTF.

V and J are TRBV6-5 and TRBJ1-1; 7 bases match TRBD1. The germline gives CDR1 MNHEY, CDR2 SVGAGI. Losses at the gene ends were 6 bases for V and 7 bases for J; bases not matched to a gene: 2. The CDR3 has 11 amino acids. As DNA, the CDR3 is TGTGCCAGCAGAGGACAGGTTGAAGCTTTCTTT. Translation gives CASRGQVEAFF.

This clone has only one observation. This chain uses TRBV18 with TRBJ2-2, with D possibly being TRBD1 (6 bases). The CDR3 is made up of 16 amino acids. The germline V gene encodes CDR1 KGHSH and CDR2 LQKENI. V shed 5 bases and J shed 0 bases, with 13 bases lying between them. The CDR3 DNA follows: TGTGCCAGCTCAAGAGAAACAGGGTCGAACACCGGGGAGCTGTTTTTT. Translated: CASSRETGSNTGELFF.

The rearrangement joins TRBV5-1 to TRBJ2-1; no clear D. The V and J ends lost 0 bases and 3 bases respectively, with 4 bases between them. From germline, CDR1 is SGHRS and CDR2 YFSETQ. The CDR3 length is 13 residues. The CDR3, as DNA: TGCGCCAGCAGCTTGGTCTTCTACAATGAGCAGTTCTTC. Translating it yields CASSLVFYNEQFF.

The chain recombines TRBV4-1 with TRBJ2-3; 7 bases fit TRBD2. Germline V lookup: CDR1 MGHRA, CDR2 YSYEKL. The CDR3 is made up of 14 amino acids. The trim removed 1 base at V and 5 bases at J, leaving 3 bases unmatched. CDR3 DNA: TGCGCCAGCAGCCAAGTTGCGGGGGTAGATACGCAGTATTTT. Its protein product is CASSQVAGVDTQYF.

The V and J genes are TRBV28 and TRBJ1-2; TRBD1 matches at 10 bases. The CDR3 covers 16 residues. The trim removed 5 bases at V and 3 bases at J, leaving 9 bases unmatched. Per germline, CDR1 MDHEN and CDR2 SYDVKM. CDR3 nucleotides: TGTGCCAGCAGTCTCCTAGGGGGACAGGGGTACTATGGCTACACCTTC. This encodes CASSLLGGQGYYGYTF.

This clone appeared a single time. This sequence joins TRBV29-1 and TRBJ1-2, with 8 bases that match TRBD1. Germline CDR1 SQVTM, CDR2 ANQGSEA. V gave up 1 base and J gave up 3 bases; unmatched junction bases: 1. The CDR3 is made up of 13 amino acids. CDR3 region: CSVEGQGYYGYTF. The CDR3 DNA is TGCAGCGTTGAAGGACAGGGGTACTATGGCTACACCTTC.

This rearrangement joins TRBV27 to TRBJ1-1, with D uncertain. Germline loops: CDR1 MNHEY, CDR2 SMNVEV (reference sequence). V shed 3 bases and J shed 0 bases, with 5 bases lying between them. The CDR3 runs 13 residues. The CDR3 loop reads CASSLTMNTEAFF. CDR3 DNA sequence: TGTGCCAGCAGTTTGACTATGAACACTGAAGCTTTCTTT.